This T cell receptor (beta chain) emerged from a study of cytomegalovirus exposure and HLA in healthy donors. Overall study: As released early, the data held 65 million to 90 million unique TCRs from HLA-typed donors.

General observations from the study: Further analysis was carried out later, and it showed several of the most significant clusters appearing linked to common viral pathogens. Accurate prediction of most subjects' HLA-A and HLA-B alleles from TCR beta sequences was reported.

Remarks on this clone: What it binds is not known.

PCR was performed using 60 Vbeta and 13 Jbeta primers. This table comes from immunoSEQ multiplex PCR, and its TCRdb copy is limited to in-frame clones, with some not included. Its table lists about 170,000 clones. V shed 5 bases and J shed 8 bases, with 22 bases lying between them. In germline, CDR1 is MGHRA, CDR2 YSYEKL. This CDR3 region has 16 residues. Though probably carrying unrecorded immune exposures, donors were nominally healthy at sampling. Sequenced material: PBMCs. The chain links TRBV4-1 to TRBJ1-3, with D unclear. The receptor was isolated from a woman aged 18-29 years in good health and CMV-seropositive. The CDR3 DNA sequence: TGCGCCAGCAGCACATCCCGGACGGGAACTGTGGACACCATATATTTT. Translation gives CASSTSRTGTVDTIYF.